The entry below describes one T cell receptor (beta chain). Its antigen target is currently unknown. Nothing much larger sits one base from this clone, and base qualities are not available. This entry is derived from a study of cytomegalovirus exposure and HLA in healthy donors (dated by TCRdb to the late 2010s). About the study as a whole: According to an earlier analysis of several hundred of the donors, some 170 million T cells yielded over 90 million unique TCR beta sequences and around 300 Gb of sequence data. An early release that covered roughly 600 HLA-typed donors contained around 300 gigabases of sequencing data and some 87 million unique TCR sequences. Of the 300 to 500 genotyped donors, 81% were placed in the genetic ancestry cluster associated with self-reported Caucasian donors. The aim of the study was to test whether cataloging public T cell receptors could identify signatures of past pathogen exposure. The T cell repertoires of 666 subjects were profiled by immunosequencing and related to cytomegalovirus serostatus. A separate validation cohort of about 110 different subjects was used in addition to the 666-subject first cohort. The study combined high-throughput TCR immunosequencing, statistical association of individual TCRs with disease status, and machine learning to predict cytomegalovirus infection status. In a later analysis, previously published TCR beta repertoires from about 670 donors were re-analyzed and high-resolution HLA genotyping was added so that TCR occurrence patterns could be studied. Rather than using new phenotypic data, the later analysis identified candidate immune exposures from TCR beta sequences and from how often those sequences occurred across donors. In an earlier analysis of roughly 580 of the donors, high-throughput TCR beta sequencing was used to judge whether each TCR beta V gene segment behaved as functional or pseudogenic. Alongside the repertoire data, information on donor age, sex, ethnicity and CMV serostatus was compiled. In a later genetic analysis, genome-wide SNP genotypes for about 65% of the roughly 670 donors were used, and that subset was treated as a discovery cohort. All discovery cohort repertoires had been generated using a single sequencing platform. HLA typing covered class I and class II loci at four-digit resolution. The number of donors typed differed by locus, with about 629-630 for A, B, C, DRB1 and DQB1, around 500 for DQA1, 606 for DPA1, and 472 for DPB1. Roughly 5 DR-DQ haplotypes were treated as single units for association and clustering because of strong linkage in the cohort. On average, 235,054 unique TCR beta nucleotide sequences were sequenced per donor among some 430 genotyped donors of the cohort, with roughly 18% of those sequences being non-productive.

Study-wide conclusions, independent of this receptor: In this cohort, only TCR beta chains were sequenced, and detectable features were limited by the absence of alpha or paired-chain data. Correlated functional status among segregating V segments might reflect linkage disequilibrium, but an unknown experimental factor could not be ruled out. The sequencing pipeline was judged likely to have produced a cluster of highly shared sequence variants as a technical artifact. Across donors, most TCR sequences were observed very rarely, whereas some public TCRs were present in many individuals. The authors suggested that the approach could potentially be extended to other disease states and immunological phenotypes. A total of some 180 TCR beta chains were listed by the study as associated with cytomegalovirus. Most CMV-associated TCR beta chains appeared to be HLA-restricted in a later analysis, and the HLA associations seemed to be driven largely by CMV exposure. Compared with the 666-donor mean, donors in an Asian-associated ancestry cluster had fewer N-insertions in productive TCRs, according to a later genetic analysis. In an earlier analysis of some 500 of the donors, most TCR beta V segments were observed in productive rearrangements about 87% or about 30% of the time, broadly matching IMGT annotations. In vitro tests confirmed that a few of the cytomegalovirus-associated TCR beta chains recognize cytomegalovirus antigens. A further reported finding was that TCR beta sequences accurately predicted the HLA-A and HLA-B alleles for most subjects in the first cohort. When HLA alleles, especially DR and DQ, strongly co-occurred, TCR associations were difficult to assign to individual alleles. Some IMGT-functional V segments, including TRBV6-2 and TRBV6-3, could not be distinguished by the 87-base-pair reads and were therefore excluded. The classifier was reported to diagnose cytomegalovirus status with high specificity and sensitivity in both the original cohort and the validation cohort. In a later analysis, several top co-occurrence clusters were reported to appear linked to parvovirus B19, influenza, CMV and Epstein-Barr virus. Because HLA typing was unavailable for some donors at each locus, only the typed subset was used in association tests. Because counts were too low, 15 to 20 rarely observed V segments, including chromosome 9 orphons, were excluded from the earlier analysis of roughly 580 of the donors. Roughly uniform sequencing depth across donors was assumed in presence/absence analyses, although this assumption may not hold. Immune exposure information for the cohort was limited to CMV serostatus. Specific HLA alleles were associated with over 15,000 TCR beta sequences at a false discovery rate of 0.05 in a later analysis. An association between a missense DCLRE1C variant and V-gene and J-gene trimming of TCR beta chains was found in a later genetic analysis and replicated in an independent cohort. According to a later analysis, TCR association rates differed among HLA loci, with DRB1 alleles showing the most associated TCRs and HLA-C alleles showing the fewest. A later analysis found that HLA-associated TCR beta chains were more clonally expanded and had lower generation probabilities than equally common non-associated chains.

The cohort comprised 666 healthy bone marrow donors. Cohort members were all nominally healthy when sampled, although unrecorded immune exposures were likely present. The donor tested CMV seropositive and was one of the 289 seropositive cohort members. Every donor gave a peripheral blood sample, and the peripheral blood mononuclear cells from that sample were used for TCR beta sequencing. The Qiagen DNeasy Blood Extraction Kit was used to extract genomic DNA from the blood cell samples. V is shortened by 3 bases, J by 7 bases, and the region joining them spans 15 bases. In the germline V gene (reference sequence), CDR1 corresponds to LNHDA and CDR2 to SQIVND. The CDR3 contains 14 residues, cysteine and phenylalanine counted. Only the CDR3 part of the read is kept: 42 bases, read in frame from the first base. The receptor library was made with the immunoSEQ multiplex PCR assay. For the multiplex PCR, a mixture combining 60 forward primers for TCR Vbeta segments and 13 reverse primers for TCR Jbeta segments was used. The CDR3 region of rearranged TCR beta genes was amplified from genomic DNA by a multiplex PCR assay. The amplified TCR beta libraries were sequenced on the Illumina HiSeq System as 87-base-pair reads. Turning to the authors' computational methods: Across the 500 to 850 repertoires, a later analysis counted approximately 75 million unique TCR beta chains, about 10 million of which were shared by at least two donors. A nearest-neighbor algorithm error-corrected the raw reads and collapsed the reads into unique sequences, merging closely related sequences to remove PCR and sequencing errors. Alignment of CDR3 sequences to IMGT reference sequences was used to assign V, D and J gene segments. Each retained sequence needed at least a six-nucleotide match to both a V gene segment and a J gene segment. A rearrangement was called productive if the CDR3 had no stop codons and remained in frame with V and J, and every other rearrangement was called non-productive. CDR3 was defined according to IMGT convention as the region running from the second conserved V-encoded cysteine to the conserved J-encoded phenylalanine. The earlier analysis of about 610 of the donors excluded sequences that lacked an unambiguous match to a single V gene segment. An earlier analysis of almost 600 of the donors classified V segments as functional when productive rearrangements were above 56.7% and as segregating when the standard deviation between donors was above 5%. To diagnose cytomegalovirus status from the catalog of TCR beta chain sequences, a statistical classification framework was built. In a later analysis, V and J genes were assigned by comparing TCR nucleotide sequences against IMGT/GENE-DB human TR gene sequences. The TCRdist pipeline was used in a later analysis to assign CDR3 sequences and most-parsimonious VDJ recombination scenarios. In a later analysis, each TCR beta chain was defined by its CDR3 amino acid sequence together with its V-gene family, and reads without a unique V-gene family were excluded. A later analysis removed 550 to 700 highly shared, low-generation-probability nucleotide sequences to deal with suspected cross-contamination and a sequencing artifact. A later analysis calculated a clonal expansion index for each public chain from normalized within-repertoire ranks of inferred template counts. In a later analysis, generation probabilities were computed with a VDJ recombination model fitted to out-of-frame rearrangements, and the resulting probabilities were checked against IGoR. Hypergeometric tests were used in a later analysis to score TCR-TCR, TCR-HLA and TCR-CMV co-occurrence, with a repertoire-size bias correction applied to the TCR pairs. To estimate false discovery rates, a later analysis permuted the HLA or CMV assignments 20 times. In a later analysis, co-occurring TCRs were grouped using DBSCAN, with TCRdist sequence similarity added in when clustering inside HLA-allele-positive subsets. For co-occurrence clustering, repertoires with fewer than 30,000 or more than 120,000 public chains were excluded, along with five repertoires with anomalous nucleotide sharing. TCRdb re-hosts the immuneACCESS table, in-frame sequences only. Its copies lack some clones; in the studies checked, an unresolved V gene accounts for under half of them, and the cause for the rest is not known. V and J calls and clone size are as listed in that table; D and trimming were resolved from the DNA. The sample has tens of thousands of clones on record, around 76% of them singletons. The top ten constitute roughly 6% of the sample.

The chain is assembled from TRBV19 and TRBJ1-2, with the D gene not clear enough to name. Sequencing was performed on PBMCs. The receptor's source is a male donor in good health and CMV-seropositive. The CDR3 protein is CASSMSGSFGGYTF. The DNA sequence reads TGTGCCAGTAGTATGTCGGGTAGTTTCGGTGGCTACACCTTC.